These 6 T cell receptor beta chains were sequenced from one sample in a study of blood T cell repertoires in COVID-19. Profiled with immunoSEQ multiplex PCR; TCRdb holds only in-frame clones, not every one. The sample shows about 100,000 clones, roughly 80% of them seen only once. Material for sequencing was peripheral blood. These receptors were taken from a woman aged 65 to 85 with acute or convalescent COVID-19.

The sample holds one count of this clone. The identical CDR3 is also encoded by other nucleotide sequences in the sample. V usage is TRBV6-5 and J usage is TRBJ1-6, with D hard to call. Germline V CDR1 and CDR2: MNHEY, SVGAGI. This CDR3 has 16 amino acids. Trimming cost V 0 bases and J 1 base, with 7 bases left between them. The CDR3 DNA sequence: TGTGCCAGCAGTTACTCGAGCTCATCCTATAATTCACCCCTCCACTTT. Its protein product is CASSYSSSSYNSPLHF.

This chain joins TRBV5-6 and TRBJ2-3; 10 positions match TRBD1. CDR1 is SGHDT and CDR2 is YYEEEE in the germline V gene. With V trimmed by 0 bases and J by 1 base, 2 bases remained unmatched. CDR3 length: 16 residues. CDR3 region: CASSLAGTGGTDTQYF. CDR3 nucleotides: TGTGCCAGCAGCTTGGCCGGGACAGGGGGCACAGATACGCAGTATTTT.

The CDR3 is CASSSGEGEAFF. Here the CDR3 DNA reads TGTGCCAGCAGCTCTGGGGAGGGTGAAGCTTTCTTT. V and J are TRBV7-3 and TRBJ1-1; D unclear. The V end was cut by 4 bases, the J end by 7 bases, with 10 bases between. Germline values: CDR1 SGHTA, CDR2 FQGTGA. The CDR3 has 12 residues.

This sequence joins TRBV19 and TRBJ1-5; perhaps TRBD1 as D (6 bases). This CDR3 region has 18 residues. Germline loops: CDR1 LNHDA, CDR2 SQIVND (reference sequence). V lost 3 bases, J lost 2 bases, and 20 bases lay in between. The CDR3 spells CASSIGMAGAYGNQPQHF. CDR3 DNA: TGTGCCAGTAGTATTGGGATGGCGGGGGCTTATGGCAATCAGCCCCAGCATTTT.

The chain links TRBV10-3 to TRBJ2-2; tentatively, D is TRBD1 (6 bases). Germline V gene sequence: CDR1 ENHRY, CDR2 SYGVKD. V was pared by 6 bases and J by 7 bases, with 18 bases between. This CDR3 is built from 15 residues. The CDR3 loop is CAISLPGQTSGELFF. The CDR3 DNA reads as TGTGCCATCAGCCTACCAGGACAGACCAGCGGGGAGCTGTTTTTT.

The rearrangement joins TRBV19 to TRBJ1-4; 7 bases fit TRBD1. Unmatched junction bases numbered 13, after V lost 6 bases and J lost 0 bases. Per germline, CDR1 LNHDA and CDR2 SQIVND (reference sequence). This CDR3 contains 18 residues. As DNA, the CDR3 is TGTGCCAGTAGCTCGGACAGGCTTTTGGTTGCAACTAATGAAAAACTGTTTTTT. Translation gives CASSSDRLLVATNEKLFF.